The 18 T cell receptor beta chains presented below share a single source sample, sequenced in a study of cytomegalovirus exposure and HLA in healthy donors. Profiled with immunoSEQ multiplex PCR; TCRdb holds only in-frame clones, not every one. The sample records roughly 130,000 clones, approximately 87% being singletons. Sequencing input: PBMCs. The receptors derive from a man aged 18 to 30 in good health and CMV-seronegative.

V usage is TRBV7-2 and J usage is TRBJ2-7, with 9 bases that match TRBD2. There are 15 residues in the CDR3. Germline loops: CDR1 SGHTA, CDR2 FQGNSA. The V segment lost 5 bases and the J segment 3 bases; nucleotides outside the gene matches: 8. The CDR3, as DNA: TGTGCCAGCAGCATATTAGGACTAGCGAGCTACGAGCAGTACTTC. This encodes CASSILGLASYEQYF.

The chain combines TRBV5-6 with TRBJ2-6, with 7 nucleotides matching TRBD1. Germline loops: CDR1 SGHDT, CDR2 YYEEEE. The CDR3 sequence is 16 residues long. V shed 5 bases and J 0 bases; nucleotides not matched to a gene: 5. CDR3 bases: TGTGCCAGCAGTATACAGGGGATCTCTGGGGCCAACGTCCTGACTTTC. Its translation: CASSIQGISGANVLTF.

This chain links TRBV9 with TRBJ2-2, with 7 bases identical to TRBD1. The J segment lost 0 bases and the V segment lost 4 bases, leaving 6 bases of the junction unmatched. The CDR3 loop spans 16 amino acids. Looked up from germline, CDR1 is SGDLS and CDR2 is YYNGEE. The DNA for the CDR3 is TGTGCCAGCAGCATTCAGGGACAGCCGAACACCGGGGAGCTGTTTTTT. This gives the protein CASSIQGQPNTGELFF.

The V and J genes are TRBV6-1 and TRBJ2-7; 10 bases fit TRBD1. The CDR3 loop spans 13 amino acids. Germline assignment: CDR1 MNHNS and CDR2 SASEGT. V lost 9 bases to trimming and J lost 4 bases; unmatched junction nucleotides: 6. CDR3: CASTRDRGYEQYF. The DNA of the CDR3 is TGTGCCAGTACCCGGGACAGGGGTTACGAGCAGTACTTC.

The V gene is TRBV27, the J gene TRBJ1-1; 11 nucleotides align to TRBD1. This CDR3 has 17 amino acids. Germline V CDR1 and CDR2: MNHEY, SMNVEV (reference sequence). Trimming at V came to 6 bases and at J to 0 bases, leaving 9 bases not matched to a gene. The CDR3 region has the DNA TGTGCCAGCAGAGGACAGGGGGCCCCCTTTATGAACACTGAAGCTTTCTTT. This translates into CASRGQGAPFMNTEAFF.

This chain joins TRBV18 and TRBJ2-7; TRBD1 matches 11 bases. CDR3 length equals 15 residues. After removal of 4 bases from V and 3 bases from J, the junction contained 5 bases not matched to a gene. Germline V gene sequence: CDR1 KGHSH, CDR2 LQKENI. The CDR3 protein is CASSRGQGGFYEQYF. CDR3 sequence (DNA): TGTGCCAGCTCACGGGGACAGGGGGGATTCTACGAGCAGTACTTC.

The chain has TRBV7-9 and TRBJ2-2; the D gene is possibly TRBD1 (6 bases). The V and J ends lost 2 bases and 4 bases respectively, with 20 bases between them. Germline V gene data show CDR1 as SEHNR and CDR2 as FQNEAQ (reference sequence). The CDR3 has 18 amino acids. In DNA, the CDR3 is TGTGCCAGCAGCTTATTCCGACAGGCCAGAGGTGGCACCGGGGAGCTGTTTTTT. Protein sequence: CASSLFRQARGGTGELFF.

Here the CDR3 reads CASSPFGYNEQFF. The CDR3 coding sequence is TGTGCCAGCAGCCCGTTCGGCTACAATGAGCAGTTCTTC. This chain joins TRBV14 and TRBJ2-1; D is ambiguous. The V gene's germline CDR1 is SGHDN and CDR2 FVKESK. V lost 4 bases, J lost 3 bases, and 7 bases lay in between. The CDR3 runs 13 residues. Together with reference TRBV14 and TRBJ2-1, the CDR3 gives the full variable domain: EAGVTQFPSHSVIEKGQTVTLRCDPISGHDNLYWYRRVMGKEIKFLLHFVKESKQDESGMPNNRFLAERTGGTYSTLKVQPAELEDSGVYFCASSPFGYNEQFFGPGTRLTVL.

The chain couples TRBV7-9 to TRBJ1-1; no reliable D call. V was trimmed by 2 bases and J by 10 bases, leaving 23 bases between them. CDR3 length: 16 residues. The germline CDR1 and CDR2 sequences are SEHNR and FQNEAQ (reference sequence). The CDR3 loop is CASSLTIGGSQKGAFF. DNA of the CDR3: TGTGCCAGCAGCTTAACGATCGGAGGGTCCCAGAAAGGAGCTTTCTTT. Together with reference TRBV7-9 and TRBJ1-1, the CDR3 gives the full variable domain: DTGVSQNPRHKITKRGQNVTFRCDPISEHNRLYWYRQTLGQGPEFLTYFQNEAQLEKSRLLSDRFSAERPKGSFSTLEIQRTEQGDSAMYLCASSLTIGGSQKGAFFGQGTRLTVV.

This chain joins TRBV6-5 and TRBJ1-5; the match to TRBD1 covers 8 bases. V shed 4 bases and J 4 bases; nucleotides not matched to a gene: 6. From germline, CDR1 is MNHEY and CDR2 SVGAGI. This CDR3 region has 15 residues. The CDR3 sequence is CASSSDRGSNQPQHF. The CDR3 nucleotides read TGTGCCAGCAGTTCCGACAGGGGCAGTAATCAGCCCCAGCATTTT.

This sequence joins TRBV7-8 and TRBJ1-1, with no clear D. Germline V gene lookup returns CDR1 SGHVS and CDR2 FQNEAQ. The CDR3 sequence is 14 residues long. Trimming removed 2 bases from V and 3 bases from J, with 10 bases in between. The CDR3 sequence: CASSLSVTHTEAFF. In DNA form, the CDR3 reads TGTGCCAGCAGCTTATCTGTCACTCACACTGAAGCTTTCTTT.

This chain links TRBV6-1 with TRBJ2-3; 8 bases match TRBD2. The germline V gene has CDR1 MNHNS and CDR2 SASEGT. The CDR3 covers 14 residues. V dropped 6 bases and J dropped 3; count of bases not matched to a gene: 5. CDR3 in DNA: TGTGCCAGCAGAGAAAGCGGGAGAACAGATACGCAGTATTTT. Translating it yields CASRESGRTDTQYF.

The chain joins TRBV6-1 to TRBJ1-1; TRBD1 is a possible D gene (5 bases). The V end was cut by 2 bases, the J end by 3 bases, with 10 bases between. This CDR3 contains 14 residues. CDR1 MNHNS and CDR2 SASEGT come from the germline V gene. CDR3 in amino acids: CASSEREGYTEAFF. The CDR3 DNA reads TGTGCCAGCAGTGAACGGGAGGGGTACACTGAAGCTTTCTTT.

V usage is TRBV11-2 and J usage is TRBJ1-1; 8 bases match TRBD1. CDR3 length equals 15 residues. Germline lookup yields CDR1 SGHAT and CDR2 FQNNGV. Trimming cost V 4 bases and J 4 bases; bases outside gene matches: 8. The chain's CDR3 is CASSWDRSLGTEAFF. CDR3 in DNA: TGTGCCAGCAGCTGGGACAGGTCGTTGGGCACTGAAGCTTTCTTT.

The chain combines TRBV7-9 with TRBJ1-1, with TRBD1 matching over 9 bases. CDR3 length equals 17 residues. V dropped 4 bases and J dropped 4; count of bases not matched to a gene: 13. Germline V gene data show CDR1 as SEHNR and CDR2 as FQNEAQ (reference sequence). The CDR3: CASSSVTGGAGGTEAFF. In DNA, the CDR3 is TGTGCCAGCAGCTCTGTAACAGGGGGCGCGGGTGGCACTGAAGCTTTCTTT. Combining the CDR3 with reference TRBV7-9 and TRBJ1-1 gives the whole variable domain DTGVSQNPRHKITKRGQNVTFRCDPISEHNRLYWYRQTLGQGPEFLTYFQNEAQLEKSRLLSDRFSAERPKGSFSTLEIQRTEQGDSAMYLCASSSVTGGAGGTEAFFGQGTRLTVV.

The chain joins TRBV27 to TRBJ2-1; tentative D call: TRBD1 (6 bases). Per the germline V gene, CDR1 is MNHEY and CDR2 is SMNVEV (reference sequence). Trimming took off 4 bases at V and 1 base at J, with 11 bases between the two ends. CDR3 length equals 15 residues. CDR3 in amino acids: CASSYRVGSYNEQFF. For the CDR3, the DNA is TGTGCCAGCAGTTACAGGGTAGGGTCCTACAATGAGCAGTTCTTC.

The gene calls are TRBV6-6 and TRBJ1-4, with no clear D. Germline V gene sequence: CDR1 MNHNY, CDR2 SVGAGI (reference sequence). Trimming left V 6 bases short and J 3 bases short, with 8 bases between. The CDR3 totals 13 residues. CDR3 DNA sequence: TGTGCCAGCAGGATATCAGCTAATGAAAAACTGTTTTTT. Amino acids: CASRISANEKLFF.

This clone was observed a few times. The rearrangement joins TRBV4-3 to TRBJ2-5, with a possible D match to TRBD2 (6 bases). V was pared by 5 bases and J by 5 bases, with 15 bases between. The CDR3 covers 14 residues. The germline V gene encodes CDR1 LGHNA and CDR2 YSLEER. The CDR3 is CASSVRVGGETQYF. Here the CDR3 DNA reads TGCGCCAGCAGCGTCAGGGTGGGAGGTGAGACCCAGTACTTC.